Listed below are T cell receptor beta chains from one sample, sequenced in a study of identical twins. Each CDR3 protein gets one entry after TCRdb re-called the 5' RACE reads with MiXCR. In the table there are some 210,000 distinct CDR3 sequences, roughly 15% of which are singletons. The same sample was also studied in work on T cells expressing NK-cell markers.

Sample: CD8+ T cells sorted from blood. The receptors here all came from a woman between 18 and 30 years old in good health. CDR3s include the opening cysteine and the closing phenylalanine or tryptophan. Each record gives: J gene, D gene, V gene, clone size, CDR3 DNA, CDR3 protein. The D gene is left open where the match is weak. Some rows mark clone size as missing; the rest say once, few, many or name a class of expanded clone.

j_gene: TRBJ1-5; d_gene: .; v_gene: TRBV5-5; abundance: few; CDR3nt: TGTGCCAGCAGCTTGTACTTCCAGGGAAATCAGCCCCAGCATTTT; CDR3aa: CASSLYFQGNQPQHF
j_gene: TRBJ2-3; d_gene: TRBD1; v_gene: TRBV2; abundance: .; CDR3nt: TGTGCCAGCAGGGACAGGGGGGGCACAGATACGCAGTATTTT; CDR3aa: CASRDRGGTDTQYF
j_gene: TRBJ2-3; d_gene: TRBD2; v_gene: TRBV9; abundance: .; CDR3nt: TGTGCCAGCAGCCCCCCAGCGGGAGCGGAAGATACGCAGTATTTT; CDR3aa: CASSPPAGAEDTQYF
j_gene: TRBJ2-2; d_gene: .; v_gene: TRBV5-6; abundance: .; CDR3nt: TGTGCCAGCAGCGGCGGGGGACACTACGGGGAGCTGTTTTTT; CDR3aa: CASSGGGHYGELFF
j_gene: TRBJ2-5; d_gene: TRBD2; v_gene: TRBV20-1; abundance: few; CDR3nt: TGCAGTGCTAGCCCGGACAACGGGGGGGCCCTGAGAGAGACCCAGTACTTC; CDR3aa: CSASPDNGGALRETQYF
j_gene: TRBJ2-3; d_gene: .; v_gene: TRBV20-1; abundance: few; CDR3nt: TGCAGTGCAAAGGCTGGTTGGTGGGACACAGATACGCAGTATTTT; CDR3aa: CSAKAGWWDTDTQYF
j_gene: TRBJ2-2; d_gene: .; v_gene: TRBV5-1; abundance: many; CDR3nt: TGCGCCAGCAGCTTGGAGGCCAGTGTCACCGGGGAGCTGTTTTTT; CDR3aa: CASSLEASVTGELFF
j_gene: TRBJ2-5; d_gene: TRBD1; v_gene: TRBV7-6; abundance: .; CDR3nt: TGTGCCAGCAGCATTCACAGGGGTCCGGAGACCCAGTACTTC; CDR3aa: CASSIHRGPETQYF
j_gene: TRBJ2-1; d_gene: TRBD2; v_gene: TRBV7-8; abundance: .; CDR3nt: TGTGCCAGCAGCATAAACCCCGGGACTAGCGTACACAATGAGCAGTTCTTC; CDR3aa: CASSINPGTSVHNEQFF
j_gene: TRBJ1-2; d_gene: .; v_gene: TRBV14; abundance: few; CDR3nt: TGTGCCAGCAGCCAAGACGCGTACTATGGCTACACCTTC; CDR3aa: CASSQDAYYGYTF
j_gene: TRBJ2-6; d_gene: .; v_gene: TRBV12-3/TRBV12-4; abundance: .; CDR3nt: TGTGCCAGCAGTTTCACCCACGGATCCGCGACTTTC; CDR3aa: CASSFTHGSATF
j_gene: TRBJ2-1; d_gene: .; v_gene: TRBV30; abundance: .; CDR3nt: TGTGCCTGGAGTCACAGCTACAATGAGCAGTTCTTC; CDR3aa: CAWSHSYNEQFF
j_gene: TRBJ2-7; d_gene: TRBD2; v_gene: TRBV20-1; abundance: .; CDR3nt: TGCAGTGCTAGTAGCGGGGGGACATCCTACGAGCAGTACTTC; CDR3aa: CSASSGGTSYEQYF
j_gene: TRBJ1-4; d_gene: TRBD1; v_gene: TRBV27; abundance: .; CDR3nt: TGTGCCACCACAGGGGGGGCTAATGAAAAACTGTTTTTT; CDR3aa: CATTGGANEKLFF
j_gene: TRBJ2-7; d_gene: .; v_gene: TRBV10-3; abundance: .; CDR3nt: TGTGCCACCCTGGGGAACGGGAACGAGCAGTACTTC; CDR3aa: CATLGNGNEQYF
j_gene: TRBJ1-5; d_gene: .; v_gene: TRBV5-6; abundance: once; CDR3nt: TGTGCCAGCAGCTTGGGACCGGGCAGAGGGCAGCCCCAGCATTTT; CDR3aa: CASSLGPGRGQPQHF
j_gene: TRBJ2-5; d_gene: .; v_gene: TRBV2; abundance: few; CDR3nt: TGTGCCAGCAGTGAGCGGGGACAAGAGACCCAGTACTTC; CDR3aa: CASSERGQETQYF
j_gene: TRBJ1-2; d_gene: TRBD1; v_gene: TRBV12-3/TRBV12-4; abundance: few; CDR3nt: TGTGCCAGCAGTTTGGCGGGACAGGGGTTTTTTTATGGCTACACCTTC; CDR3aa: CASSLAGQGFFYGYTF
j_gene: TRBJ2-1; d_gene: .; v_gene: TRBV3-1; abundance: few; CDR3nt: TGTGCCAGCAGCCAGGGGGATTCCTACAATGAGCAGTTCTTC; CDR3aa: CASSQGDSYNEQFF
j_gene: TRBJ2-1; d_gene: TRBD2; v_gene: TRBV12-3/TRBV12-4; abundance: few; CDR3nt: TGTGCCAGCAGCCTCGGGCTAGCGGTGAACAATGAGCAGTTCTTC; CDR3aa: CASSLGLAVNNEQFF
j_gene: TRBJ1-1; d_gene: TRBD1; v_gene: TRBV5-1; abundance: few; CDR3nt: TGCGCCAGCAGCTATGGGACAGGTCGGACTGAAGCTTTCTTT; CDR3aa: CASSYGTGRTEAFF
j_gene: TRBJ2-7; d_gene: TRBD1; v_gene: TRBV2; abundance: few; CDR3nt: TGTGCCAGCAATCACAGGGGGCCCTACGAGCAGTACTTC; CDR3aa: CASNHRGPYEQYF
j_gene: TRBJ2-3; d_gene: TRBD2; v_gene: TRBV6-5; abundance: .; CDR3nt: TGTGCCAGCAGTTACGGTCTAGCGGGAGGCACAGATACGCAGTATTTT; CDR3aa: CASSYGLAGGTDTQYF
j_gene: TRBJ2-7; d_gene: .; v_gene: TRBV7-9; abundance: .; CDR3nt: TGTGCCAGCAGCCCTTTCCAGAACTACGAGCAGTACTTC; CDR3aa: CASSPFQNYEQYF
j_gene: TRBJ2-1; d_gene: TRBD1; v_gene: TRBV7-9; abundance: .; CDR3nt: TGTGCCAGCAGCTCGGGACAGGGGGCTTACAATGAGCAGTTCTTC; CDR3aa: CASSSGQGAYNEQFF
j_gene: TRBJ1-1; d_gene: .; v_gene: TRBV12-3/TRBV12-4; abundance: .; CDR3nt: TGTGCCAGCAGCACAGGGTCCACTGAAGCTTTCTTT; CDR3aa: CASSTGSTEAFF
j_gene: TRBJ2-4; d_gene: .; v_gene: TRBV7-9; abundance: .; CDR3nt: TGTGCCAGCAGCCGTGAACGAAACATTCAGTACTTC; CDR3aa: CASSRERNIQYF
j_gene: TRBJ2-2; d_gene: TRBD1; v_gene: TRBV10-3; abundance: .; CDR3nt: TGTGCCATCGCAGGGGGGAACACCGGGGAGCTGTTTTTT; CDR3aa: CAIAGGNTGELFF
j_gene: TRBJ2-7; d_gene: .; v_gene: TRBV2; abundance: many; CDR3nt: TGTGCCAGCAGATTACTAGCTTCAGGATCCTACGAGCAGTACTTC; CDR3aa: CASRLLASGSYEQYF
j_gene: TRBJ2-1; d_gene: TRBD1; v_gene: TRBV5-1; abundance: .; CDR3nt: TGCGCCAGCTTCCAGGACAGGGGGAATGAGCAGTTCTTC; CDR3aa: CASFQDRGNEQFF
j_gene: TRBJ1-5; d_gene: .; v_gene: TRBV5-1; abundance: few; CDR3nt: TGCGCCAGCAGCTTGGAAACAGGGCTGCATCAGCCCCAGCATTTT; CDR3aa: CASSLETGLHQPQHF
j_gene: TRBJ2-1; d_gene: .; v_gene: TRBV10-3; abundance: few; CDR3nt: TGTGCCGTTTTCAACGCGCTAGCCGGCAATGAGCAGTTCTTC; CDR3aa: CAVFNALAGNEQFF
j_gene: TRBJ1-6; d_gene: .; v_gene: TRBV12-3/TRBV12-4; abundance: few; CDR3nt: TGTGCCAGCAGATCACACAGGGACGGGAATTCACCCCTCCACTTT; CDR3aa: CASRSHRDGNSPLHF
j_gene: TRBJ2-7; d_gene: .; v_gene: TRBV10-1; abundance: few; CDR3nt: TGCGCCAGCAGTTTCTCGGGACTTGACGAGCAGTACTTC; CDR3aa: CASSFSGLDEQYF
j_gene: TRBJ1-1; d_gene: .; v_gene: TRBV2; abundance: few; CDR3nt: TGTGCCAGAACGGGATCAATTGTAACCAACACTGAAGCTTTCTTT; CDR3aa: CARTGSIVTNTEAFF
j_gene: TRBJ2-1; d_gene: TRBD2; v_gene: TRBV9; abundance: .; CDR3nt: TGTGCCAGCAGCGGAACAACTAGCGGAAATTCCTACAATGAGCAGTTCTTC; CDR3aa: CASSGTTSGNSYNEQFF
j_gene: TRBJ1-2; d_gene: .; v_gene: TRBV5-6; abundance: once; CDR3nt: TGTGCCAGCAGCGTACCAGGGGAATATGGCTACACCTTC; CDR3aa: CASSVPGEYGYTF
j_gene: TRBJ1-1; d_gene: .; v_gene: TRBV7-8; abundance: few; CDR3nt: TGTGCCAGCAGCTCCCGGGGGGGAGAATCCGCGAACACTGAAGCTTTCTTT; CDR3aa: CASSSRGGESANTEAFF
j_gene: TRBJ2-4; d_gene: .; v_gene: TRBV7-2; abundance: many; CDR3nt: TGTGCCAGCCCCTCGGCAATTCAGTACTTC; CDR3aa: CASPSAIQYF
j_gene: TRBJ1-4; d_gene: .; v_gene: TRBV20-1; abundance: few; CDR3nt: TGCAGTGCTCCTTACAGGACGAGAACTAATGAAAAACTGTTTTTT; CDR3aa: CSAPYRTRTNEKLFF
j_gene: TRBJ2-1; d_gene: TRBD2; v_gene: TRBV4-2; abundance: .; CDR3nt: TGTGCCAGCAGTCCTACCGGACTAGCGGGGGGAGGGAATGAGCAGTTCTTC; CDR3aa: CASSPTGLAGGGNEQFF
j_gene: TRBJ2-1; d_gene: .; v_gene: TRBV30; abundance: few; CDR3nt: TGTGCTGAACAGGGTTACAATGAGCAGTTCTTC; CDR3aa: CAEQGYNEQFF
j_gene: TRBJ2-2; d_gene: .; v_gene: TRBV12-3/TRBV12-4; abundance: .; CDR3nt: TGTGCCAGCCGTTTCGGGAACGGGGAGCTGTTTTTT; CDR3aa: CASRFGNGELFF
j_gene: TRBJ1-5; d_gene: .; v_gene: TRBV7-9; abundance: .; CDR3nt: TGTGCCAGCAGCTTTGGTCTCAGCGACTGGACCCAGCATTTT; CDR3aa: CASSFGLSDWTQHF
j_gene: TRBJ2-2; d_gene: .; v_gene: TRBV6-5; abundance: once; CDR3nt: TGTGCCAGCAGTTACGGGACGGTTAGAGGTTTTCCCGGGGAGCTGTTTTTT; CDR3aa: CASSYGTVRGFPGELFF
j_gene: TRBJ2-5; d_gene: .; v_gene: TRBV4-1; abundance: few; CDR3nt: TGCGCCAGCAGCCAAGAAGGAGGGGAAGAGACCCAGTACTTC; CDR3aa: CASSQEGGEETQYF
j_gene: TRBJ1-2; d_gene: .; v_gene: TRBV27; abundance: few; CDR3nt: TGTGCCAGCGCCCAGGTGGGGGCGCATGGCTACACCTTC; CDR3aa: CASAQVGAHGYTF
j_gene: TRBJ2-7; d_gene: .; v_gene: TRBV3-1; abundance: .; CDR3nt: TGTGCCAGCAGCCCCGAAGCGGGACACTGGCACGAGCAGTACTTC; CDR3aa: CASSPEAGHWHEQYF
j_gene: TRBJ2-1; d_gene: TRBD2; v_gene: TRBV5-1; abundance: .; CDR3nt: TGCGCCAGCAGCGCGGGACTAGCGGGAGAAATTGAGCAGTTCTTC; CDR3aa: CASSAGLAGEIEQFF
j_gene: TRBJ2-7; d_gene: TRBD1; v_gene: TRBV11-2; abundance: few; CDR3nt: TGTGCCAGCAGCTTCCGGGACAGGGGGCTTTTTCCTACCTACGAGCAGTACTTC; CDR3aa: CASSFRDRGLFPTYEQYF
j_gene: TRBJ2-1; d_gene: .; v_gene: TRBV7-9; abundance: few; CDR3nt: TGTGCCAGCAGCGCCCTGGACCCTAGGGAGCAGTTCTTC; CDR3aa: CASSALDPREQFF
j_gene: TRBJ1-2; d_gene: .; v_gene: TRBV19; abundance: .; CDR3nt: TGTGCCAGTAGTATGAGTAAGGCCGGCTACACCTTC; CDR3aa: CASSMSKAGYTF
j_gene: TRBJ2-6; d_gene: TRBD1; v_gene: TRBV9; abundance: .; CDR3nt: TGTGCCAGCAGCAGTTCGGGACAGGGGGCCAACGTCCTGACTTTC; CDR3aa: CASSSSGQGANVLTF
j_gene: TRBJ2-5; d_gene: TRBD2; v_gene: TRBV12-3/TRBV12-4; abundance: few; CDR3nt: TGTGCCAGCAGTCCTAATAGGCGGGGGGGAGAGACCCAGTACTTC; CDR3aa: CASSPNRRGGETQYF